This entry lists 24 T cell receptor beta chains sequenced from one sample in a study of blood T cells in healthy people across ages. Sample-barcoded 5' priming and a J-beta primer mix drove a second PCR of about 6 to 12 cycles. TCRdb itself ran the 5' RACE reads through MiXCR, one entry per CDR3 protein. The top ten clones hold 15% to 20% of a sample with some 710,000 distinct CDR3 sequences, more than 35% of them seen once. The sequenced sample was blood. These receptor sequences come from a man older than 75 in good health.

The chain has TRBV11-3 and TRBJ2-7; TRBD1 or TRBD2 may be the D gene (6 bases each). The CDR3 consists of 14 residues. Trimming pared 5 bases from V and 3 bases from J, leaving 14 bases between. Germline V gene sequence: CDR1 SGHNT, CDR2 YENEEA. CDR3 sequence: CASSQWEDSYEQYF. For the CDR3, the DNA is TGTGCCAGCAGCCAGTGGGAGGACAGCTACGAGCAGTACTTC.

This clonotype has at least ten counts. The genes are TRBV6-5 and TRBJ2-7; 9 bases are a match to TRBD1. V lost 2 bases and J lost 4; bases outside the gene matches: 3. There are 14 residues in the CDR3. CDR1 MNHEY and CDR2 SVGAGI come from the germline V gene. The CDR3 DNA follows: TGTGCCAGCAGTTACGGGGACAGGGTTTACGAGCAGTACTTC. It encodes CASSYGDRVYEQYF.

The chain couples TRBV10-3 to TRBJ1-1; D gene uncertain. This CDR3 is 14 amino acids long. V dropped 6 bases and J dropped 1 base, with 12 bases sitting between them. Germline V gene sequence: CDR1 ENHRY, CDR2 SYGVKD. The CDR3 DNA is TGTGCCATCAGGCCAAATGACTGGAACACTGAAGCTTTCTTT. This encodes CAIRPNDWNTEAFF.

This clonotype was seen more than once but under ten times. The V and J genes are TRBV29-1 and TRBJ2-7, with D possibly called TRBD1 or TRBD2 (6 bases each). Germline V gene sequence: CDR1 SQVTM, CDR2 ANQGSEA. Trimming shortened V by 4 bases and J by 5 bases, and 24 bases separated the two germline ends. This CDR3 spans 16 amino acids. The CDR3 reads CSVGEKRGVRVDEQYF. The CDR3 DNA reads TGCAGCGTTGGGGAAAAAAGGGGGGTCAGGGTGGACGAGCAGTACTTC.

The chain recombines TRBV30 with TRBJ2-1; 13 bases match TRBD2. Unmatched junction bases numbered 6, after V lost 1 base and J lost 9 bases. Germline CDR1 reads GTSNPN; CDR2 reads SVGIG (reference sequence). The CDR3 has 15 residues. The CDR3 nucleotides read TGTGCCTGGAGTGCTGGACTAGCGGGAGTGGCTGAGCAGTTCTTC. It yields the protein CAWSAGLAGVAEQFF.

This clonotype was picked up a small number of times. The genes are TRBV20-1 and TRBJ2-1; 11 nucleotides match TRBD2. The V gene's germline CDR1 is DFQATT and CDR2 SNEGSKA (reference sequence). The CDR3 loop spans 12 amino acids. V dropped 7 bases and J dropped 6; count of bases not matched to a gene: 2. The CDR3 nucleotides read TGCAGTGTCACTAGCGGGAGCAATGAGCAGTTCTTC. This sequence encodes CSVTSGSNEQFF.

This clonotype was detected only a few times. CDR3 in amino acids: CASSPRGVRNEQFF. In DNA, the CDR3 is TGTGCCAGCAGCCCGAGGGGGGTAAGGAATGAGCAGTTCTTC. The chain recombines TRBV7-2 with TRBJ2-1; D possibly uses TRBD1 or TRBD2 (6 bases each). Trimming left V 5 bases short and J 7 bases short, with 15 bases between. The CDR3 consists of 14 residues. Germline-derived CDR1 and CDR2 are SGHTA and FQGNSA.

The V and J genes are TRBV6-5 and TRBJ1-5; possible D gene TRBD1, 5 bases. Between the trimmed V and J ends, which lost 6 bases and 7 bases, there was a span of 16 bases. The CDR3 runs to 14 residues. Germline loops: CDR1 MNHEY, CDR2 SVGAGI. CDR3 amino acids: CASSTGRIGQPQHF. The CDR3 DNA is TGTGCCAGCAGCACAGGTAGGATCGGACAGCCCCAGCATTTT.

This clonotype showed up just once. The chain uses TRBV21-1 and TRBJ2-7. TRBV21-1 is noted as a pseudogene. The CDR3 is 15 residues long. The chain's CDR3 is CASSKIGGRASEQYF. Written as DNA, the CDR3 is TGTGCCAGCAGCAAAATCGGCGGGAGGGCCTCCGAGCAGTACTTC.

DNA of the CDR3: TGCAACATTACACTAGCGGGAGGCGCAGATACGCAGTATTTT. Translation: CNITLAGGADTQYF. V and J are TRBV29-1 and TRBJ2-3; 12 positions match TRBD2. This CDR3 comprises 14 residues. CDR1 is SQVTM and CDR2 is ANQGSEA in the germline V gene.

CDR3 DNA sequence: TGTGCCAGCAGTGCAGGACGGGGGCGCCAAGAGACCCAGTACTTC. It yields the protein CASSAGRGRQETQYF. V gene TRBV12-3 or TRBV12-4 combines with J gene TRBJ2-5; D may match TRBD1 or TRBD2 (6 bases each). The germline V and J ends were trimmed by 5 bases and 1 base, with 14 bases remaining between them. The CDR3 extends over 15 amino acids.

The gene calls are TRBV10-3 and TRBJ2-1; D is possibly TRBD1 (5 bases). CDR1 ENHRY and CDR2 SYGVKD come from the germline V gene. This CDR3 is 15 amino acids long. The germline V and J ends were trimmed by 1 base and 4 bases, with 11 bases remaining between them. The CDR3 DNA is TGTGCCATCAGTGAGTTAAGGGGTGGGTACAATGAGCAGTTCTTC. It encodes CAISELRGGYNEQFF.

V gene TRBV6-2 or TRBV6-3 combines with J gene TRBJ1-1; D gene ambiguous. CDR3 length equals 13 residues. Germline CDR1 and CDR2: MNHEY and SVGEGT. Trimming left V 4 bases short and J 1 base short, with 7 bases between. The CDR3 coding sequence is TGTGCCAGCAGTTCGCAGCAGAACACTGAAGCTTTCTTT. This encodes CASSSQQNTEAFF.

The genes are TRBV7-9 and TRBJ2-3, with TRBD2 matching 10 bases. The germline V gene has CDR1 SEHNR and CDR2 FQNEAQ (reference sequence). Losses at the gene ends were 3 bases for V and 2 bases for J; bases not matched to a gene: 5. This CDR3 region has 16 residues. The CDR3 is CASSLTSGFVTDTQYF. As DNA, the CDR3 is TGTGCCAGCAGCTTGACTAGCGGGTTCGTCACAGATACGCAGTATTTT.

Only a few counts were recorded for this clonotype. The CDR3, as DNA: TGCAGTGCTGCCGGGACTAGCTTCGAGACCCAGTACTTC. Amino acid sequence: CSAAGTSFETQYF. The genes are TRBV20-1 and TRBJ2-5; TRBD2 agrees at 9 bases. This CDR3 comprises 13 residues. The germline CDR1 and CDR2 sequences are DFQATT and SNEGSKA (reference sequence). The ends lost 5 bases at V and 5 bases at J; junction bases unmatched: 6.

J is TRBJ2-1 and V is TRBV15; D possibly corresponds to TRBD1 (5 bases). V was cut by 4 bases and J by 0 bases, with 10 bases left in between. The germline CDR1 and CDR2 sequences are LNHNV and YYDKDF (reference sequence). This CDR3 region has 15 residues. The CDR3 sequence is CATSKGKSSYNEQFF. The CDR3 DNA follows: TGTGCCACCAGCAAGGGGAAGAGCTCCTACAATGAGCAGTTCTTC.

This clonotype was seen more than once but under ten times. The chain is built from TRBV18 and TRBJ2-1; 13 nucleotides match TRBD2. V trimming: 3 bases; J trimming: 8 bases; junction bases outside the gene matches: 7. Germline CDR1 is KGHSH and CDR2 is LQKENI. The CDR3 is made up of 16 amino acids. CDR3 in amino acids: CASSPRTSGSVDEQFF. The CDR3, as DNA: TGTGCCAGCTCACCGCGGACTAGCGGGAGCGTAGATGAGCAGTTCTTC.

The genes are TRBV12-3 or TRBV12-4 and TRBJ2-4; D unresolved. The ends were cut back, 2 bases at V and 8 bases at J, with 7 bases in the middle. The CDR3 is 12 amino acids. The CDR3 coding sequence is TGTGCCAGCAGTTTAACTGGGGACATTCAGTACTTC. Its translation is CASSLTGDIQYF.

This sequence joins TRBV29-1 and TRBJ2-7, with 8 bases identical to TRBD1. This CDR3 region has 13 residues. Germline CDR1 SQVTM, CDR2 ANQGSEA. Trimming cost V 4 bases and J 4 bases; bases outside gene matches: 6. CDR3 coding DNA: TGCAGCGTTGGGGGGACAGGCGGTTACGAGCAGTACTTC. Its translation: CSVGGTGGYEQYF.

Note on this clonotype: A read error may account for a junction end that differs from germline. The chain carries TRBV5-1 and TRBJ1-2, with TRBD1 as a possible D gene (5 bases). This CDR3 is built from 14 residues. CDR1 and CDR2 from the germline V gene are SGHRS and YFSETQ. Here the CDR3 DNA reads TGCGCCGGCAGCCACAACGGATTTCAGGGAGACTACACCTTC. Translated: CAGSHNGFQGDYTF.

In the case of this clonotype: A much larger clone sits a single nucleotide away, making a read error possible. The chain employs TRBV4-3 and TRBJ2-5; TRBD1 is a possible D gene (5 bases). V shed 3 bases and J shed 11 bases, with 28 bases lying between them. The CDR3 contains 17 residues. Germline assignment: CDR1 LGHNA and CDR2 YSLEER. CDR3 sequence reads: CASSQWTRDSSYNEQYF. The CDR3 nucleotides are TGCGCCAGCAGCCAGTGGACAAGGGATTCCTCCTACAATGAGCAGTACTTC.

With regard to this clonotype: This could be a read error, since a much larger clone is one nucleotide away. The chain employs TRBV2 and TRBJ2-1; TRBD1 agrees at 7 bases. Germline CDR1 SNHLY, CDR2 FYNNEI. V was clipped by 5 bases and J by 13 bases; unmatched bases: 8. The CDR3 is made up of 12 amino acids. The CDR3 loop is CASSRGQALQFF. The CDR3 DNA sequence: TGTGCCAGCAGTCGAGGACAGGCCCTCCAGTTCTTC.

This clonotype has just a few counts. V usage is TRBV11-2 and J usage is TRBJ2-1; maybe TRBD2 (6 bases). CDR1 is SGHAT, CDR2 FQNNGV, per germline. V was clipped by 7 bases and J by 2 bases, with 15 bases between them. This CDR3 has 15 residues. CDR3 region: CASTRAAGPYNEQFF. CDR3 DNA sequence: TGTGCCAGCACTAGGGCGGCGGGACCCTACAATGAGCAGTTCTTC.

V gene TRBV5-1 combines with J gene TRBJ2-7, with 7 bases matching TRBD2. V gave up 0 bases and J gave up 3 bases; unmatched junction bases: 6. The V gene's germline CDR1 is SGHRS and CDR2 YFSETQ. The CDR3 contains 15 residues. The CDR3 protein is CASSLGGGRIYEQYF. CDR3 DNA sequence: TGCGCCAGCAGCTTGGGGGGCGGGAGAATCTACGAGCAGTACTTC.